The 22 T cell receptor beta chains given below trace back to one sample, sequenced in a study of regulatory T cells in long-lasting Graves disease. The time point was: newly diagnosed GD, antithyroid drugs for less than 3 months. From PBMCs, RNA was extracted and then used to make the TCR library. For TCR beta, libraries came from iRepertoire HTBI primers and Arm-PCR of CDR3 regions. MiXCR, run by TCRdb on the multiplex PCR reads, gives a single entry per CDR3 protein. Of a few hundred thousand distinct CDR3 sequences in the sample, around 16% are singletons; the top ten hold about 8.2%. The data were also submitted as part of a second study, on T cells in Graves' hyperthyroidism and ophthalmopathy.

Sequencing used peripheral blood mononuclear cells (PBMCs), obtained at new diagnosis, from a patient treated with antithyroid drugs. These receptor sequences come from a woman aged 40 to 55 with Graves disease.

This clonotype was seen at least ten times. The chain uses TRBV12-3 or TRBV12-4 and TRBJ1-2, with D possibly TRBD1 on 6 matching bases. CDR3 length: 14 amino acids. The germline V and J ends were trimmed by 2 bases and 5 bases, with 12 bases remaining between them. The CDR3 here is CASSLRGASYGYTF. CDR3 DNA: TGTGCCAGCAGTTTAAGGGGGGCAAGTTATGGCTACACCTTC.

The chain recombines TRBV19 with TRBJ1-6; 8 positions match TRBD1. Germline V CDR1 and CDR2: LNHDA, SQIVND (reference sequence). V lost 6 bases and J lost 5; bases outside the gene matches: 6. CDR3 length equals 15 residues. For the CDR3, the DNA is TGTGCCAGTAGATCGGACAGGGACCATAATTCACCCCTCCACTTT. It is translated as CASRSDRDHNSPLHF.

J is TRBJ2-7 and V is TRBV4-1; D unresolved. Germline CDR1 MGHRA, CDR2 YSYEKL. This CDR3 is 13 amino acids long. The V and J ends lost 0 bases and 6 bases respectively, with 9 bases between them. CDR3 nucleotide sequence: TGCGCCAGCAGCCAAGATGGCCTCAGCGAGCAGTACTTC. This translates into CASSQDGLSEQYF.

This clonotype occurred many times. The V and J genes are TRBV24-1 and TRBJ1-2; 8 bases fit TRBD1. V lost 4 bases, J lost 1 base, and 1 base stayed unmatched. CDR3 length: 14 residues. Per the germline V gene, CDR1 is KGHDR and CDR2 is SFDVKD. CDR3 sequence reads: CATSEDRDNYGYTF. The CDR3 DNA reads TGTGCCACCAGTGAGGACAGGGATAACTATGGCTACACCTTC.

This clonotype was recorded a few times. The chain uses TRBV4-1 and TRBJ2-7, with 8 bases lining up with TRBD2. Germline V lookup: CDR1 MGHRA, CDR2 YSYEKL. The CDR3 is 15 residues long. The J segment lost 1 base and the V segment lost 2 bases, leaving 4 bases of the junction unmatched. CDR3 loop: CASSQTSGPSYEQYF. The CDR3 DNA is TGCGCCAGCAGCCAAACTAGCGGCCCTTCCTACGAGCAGTACTTC.

In this sample, this clonotype turned up many times. The J gene is TRBJ2-3, the V gene TRBV2; D is perhaps TRBD2 (6 bases). The CDR3 loop spans 16 amino acids. Trimming took 3 bases from V and 0 from J, leaving 13 bases between them. The germline CDR1 and CDR2 sequences are SNHLY and FYNNEI. CDR3 residues: CASSDIGGISTDTQYF. DNA for the CDR3: TGTGCCAGCAGTGATATTGGGGGGATTAGCACAGATACGCAGTATTTT.

A word on this clonotype: Possible read error: a much larger clone is one base away. V usage is TRBV6-1 and J usage is TRBJ2-1; 10 nucleotides line up with TRBD1. The CDR3 is made up of 14 amino acids. Germline-derived CDR1 and CDR2 are MNHNS and SASEGT. The CDR3 loop reads CASRTTGGYNERFF. CDR3 bases: TGTGCCAGCAGAACGACAGGGGGCTACAATGAGCGGTTCTTC.

The CDR3 region has the DNA TGCAGCGTTGGACTAGCGGGATTCAATGAGCAGTTCTTC. Protein sequence: CSVGLAGFNEQFF. This chain links TRBV29-1 with TRBJ2-1; 11 bases map to TRBD2. V was clipped by 4 bases and J by 6 bases; unmatched bases: 2. Germline V gives CDR1 SQVTM, CDR2 ANQGSEA. This CDR3 has 13 residues.

This clonotype appeared many times. The chain employs TRBV7-9 and TRBJ1-4; no reliable D call. This CDR3 has 14 amino acids. V was cut by 6 bases and J by 7 bases, with 15 bases left in between. Germline V lookup: CDR1 SEHNR, CDR2 FQNEAQ (reference sequence). For the CDR3, the DNA is TGTGCCAGCAGTTCATGGACGGACCCTGAAAAACTGTTTTTT. Amino acid sequence: CASSSWTDPEKLFF.

This clonotype was recorded many times. The chain joins TRBV30 to TRBJ2-1, with 7 bases lining up with TRBD2. From germline, CDR1 is GTSNPN and CDR2 SVGIG (reference sequence). The CDR3 totals 14 residues. J gave up 5 bases and V 3 bases, and 7 bases lay outside the gene matches. Written as DNA, the CDR3 is TGTGCCTGGAGAGGCGGGAGACCTGACAATGAGCAGTTCTTC. This encodes CAWRGGRPDNEQFF.

The sample holds a few counts of this clonotype. V and J are TRBV18 and TRBJ1-2, with D perhaps matching TRBD1 (5 bases). V dropped 0 bases and J dropped 6 bases, with 14 bases sitting between them. This CDR3 has 15 amino acids. Germline V lookup: CDR1 KGHSH, CDR2 LQKENI. The CDR3 region has the DNA TGTGCCAGCTCACCACCGGTTCAGGGAGGAGATGGCTACACCTTC. Its protein product is CASSPPVQGGDGYTF.

This clonotype was counted ten times or more. The V and J genes are TRBV9 and TRBJ2-2; weak D call: TRBD1 (6 bases). The germline CDR1 and CDR2 sequences are SGDLS and YYNGEE. V was trimmed by 0 bases and J by 4 bases, leaving 13 bases between them. CDR3 length: 16 residues. CDR3: CASSVVRGAATGELFF. CDR3 nucleotide sequence: TGTGCCAGCAGCGTAGTCAGGGGCGCCGCCACCGGGGAGCTGTTTTTT.

This clonotype was counted at least ten times. The chain couples TRBV18 to TRBJ2-7, with D unclear. With 0 bases removed from V and 7 bases from J, the gap between germline ends came to 19 bases. The germline gives CDR1 KGHSH, CDR2 LQKENI. The CDR3 runs 16 residues. The DNA for the CDR3 is TGTGCCAGCTCACCACCCCTTTTGGTGGGTAATCATGAGCAGTACTTC. Encoded protein: CASSPPLLVGNHEQYF.

This clonotype came up a few times. The chain is built from TRBV12-3 or TRBV12-4 and TRBJ2-2; 11 bases agree with TRBD2. Unmatched junction bases numbered 3, after V lost 3 bases and J lost 3 bases. The CDR3 has 16 residues. CDR3 DNA: TGTGCCAGCAGTTTGCCTAGCGGGAGGTACACCGGGGAGCTGTTTTTT. Its translation is CASSLPSGRYTGELFF.

This clonotype was seen ten or more times. The chain is built from TRBV12-3 or TRBV12-4 and TRBJ2-3; D tentatively reads TRBD1 or TRBD2 (6 bases each). Trimming took off 7 bases at V and 2 bases at J, with 22 bases between the two ends. The CDR3 sequence is 17 residues long. Written as DNA, the CDR3 is TGTGCCAGCACCTCCCTGGGGGGCCCGATTACCACAGATACGCAGTATTTT. Translated: CASTSLGGPITTDTQYF.

The sample holds many counts of this clonotype. The chain carries TRBV3-1 and TRBJ1-1, with D uncertain. Deletions cut 3 bases from V and 3 bases from J, with 8 bases between. The V gene's germline CDR1 is LGHDT and CDR2 YNNKEL (reference sequence). CDR3 length: 13 residues. The CDR3 protein is CASSQGTYTEAFF. The CDR3 nucleotides read TGTGCCAGCAGCCAGGGAACGTACACTGAAGCTTTCTTT. Variable domain in full (rest from reference TRBV3-1 and TRBJ1-1): DTAVSQTPKYLVTQMGNDKSIKCEQNLGHDTMYWYKQDSKKFLKIMFSYNNKELIINETVPNRFSPKSPDKAHLNLHINSLELGDSAVYFCASSQGTYTEAFFGQGTRLTVV.

The rearrangement links TRBV19 to TRBJ2-7; 7 nucleotides agree with TRBD2. The CDR3 runs to 15 residues. The germline CDR1 and CDR2 sequences are LNHDA and SQIVND (reference sequence). V was clipped by 3 bases and J by 2 bases; unmatched bases: 7. In DNA form, the CDR3 reads TGTGCCAGTAGTATCGATACTAGCGAAACCTACGAGCAGTACTTC. Its protein is CASSIDTSETYEQYF.

This clonotype turned up a few times. The rearrangement uses TRBV4-1 and TRBJ1-1; D is perhaps TRBD1 (6 bases). V was cut by 2 bases and J by 0 bases, with 16 bases left in between. This CDR3 region has 17 residues. Germline V gene lookup returns CDR1 MGHRA and CDR2 YSYEKL. CDR3 amino acids: CASSQNPPGALNTEAFF. The CDR3 DNA follows: TGCGCCAGCAGCCAAAATCCCCCAGGGGCCCTGAACACTGAAGCTTTCTTT.

This clonotype was detected many times. The J gene is TRBJ2-2, the V gene TRBV12-3 or TRBV12-4; a possible D gene is TRBD2 (6 bases). The CDR3 length is 13 residues. Between the trimmed V and J ends, which lost 5 bases and 6 bases, there was a span of 10 bases. CDR3 in DNA: TGTGCCAGCAGTCCCGGGGGAGCCGGGGAGCTGTTTTTT. Translation gives CASSPGGAGELFF.

The sample holds many counts of this clonotype. This chain uses TRBV6-1 with TRBJ2-3, with TRBD1 as a possible D gene (6 bases). The CDR3 runs to 15 residues. V lost 4 bases, J lost 7 bases, and 18 bases lay in between. Germline CDR1 and CDR2: MNHNS and SASEGT. For the CDR3, the DNA is TGTGCCAGCAGTGTTCAGGTTACAGGGTTATATACGCAGTATTTT. This codes for CASSVQVTGLYTQYF.

This clonotype was recorded many times. The V and J genes are TRBV6-6 and TRBJ1-6; TRBD1 agrees at 7 bases. CDR3 length: 15 amino acids. The V gene end was trimmed by 0 bases and the J gene end by 9 bases; junction bases not matched to a gene: 5. From germline, CDR1 is MNHNY and CDR2 SVGAGI (reference sequence). The CDR3 DNA follows: TGTGCCAGCAGTTACTCGACACAGGGGTTTTCACCCCTCCACTTT. This codes for CASSYSTQGFSPLHF.

Only a few counts were recorded for this clonotype. The J gene is TRBJ1-3, the V gene TRBV4-3; D remains unclear. The germline V gene encodes CDR1 LGHNA and CDR2 YSLEER. This CDR3 region has 15 residues. V lost 0 bases to trimming and J lost 1 base, with 7 bases between them. The CDR3 region is CASSQELGSGNTIYF. CDR3 coding DNA: TGCGCCAGCAGCCAAGAGTTGGGGTCTGGAAACACCATATATTTT.